This T cell receptor beta chain is from a study of T cell responses to AZD1222 COVID-19 vaccine. Profiling relied on immunoSEQ multiplex PCR, and the TCRdb table lists in-frame clones only, not all of them. The table records some 86,000 clones, over 75% of them present only once. The ends were cut back, 8 bases at V and 0 bases at J, with 20 bases in the middle. Germline loops: CDR1 WSHSY, CDR2 SAAADI. The CDR3 contains 18 residues. The TCR comes from an adult in good health. Sequencing used peripheral blood, obtained on day 0 of AZD1222 vaccination. This chain connects TRBV10-2 to TRBJ2-6, with D tentatively TRBD1 or TRBD2 (5 bases each). The CDR3 bases are TGCGCCAGCGCCGGAGGTGACAGTCCCTTCTCTGGGGCCAACGTCCTGACTTTC. This translates into CASAGGDSPFSGANVLTF.